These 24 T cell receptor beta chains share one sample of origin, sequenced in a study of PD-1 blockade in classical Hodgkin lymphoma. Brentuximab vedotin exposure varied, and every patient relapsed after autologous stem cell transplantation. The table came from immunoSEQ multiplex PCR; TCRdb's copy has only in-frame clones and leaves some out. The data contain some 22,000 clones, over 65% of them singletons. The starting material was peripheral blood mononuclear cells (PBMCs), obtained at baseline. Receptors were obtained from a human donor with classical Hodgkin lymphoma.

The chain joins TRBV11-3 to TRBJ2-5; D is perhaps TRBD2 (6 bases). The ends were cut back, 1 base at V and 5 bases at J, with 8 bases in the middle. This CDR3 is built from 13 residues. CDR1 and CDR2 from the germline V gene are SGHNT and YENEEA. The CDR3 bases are TGTGCCAGCAGCTTAGCGGGAGATGAGACCCAGTACTTC. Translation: CASSLAGDETQYF.

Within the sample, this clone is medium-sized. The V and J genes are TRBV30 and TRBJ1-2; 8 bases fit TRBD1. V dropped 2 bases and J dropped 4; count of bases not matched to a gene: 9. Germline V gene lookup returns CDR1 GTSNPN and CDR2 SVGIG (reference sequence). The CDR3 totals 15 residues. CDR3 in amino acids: CAWSIPGGYSYGYTF. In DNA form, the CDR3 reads TGTGCCTGGAGTATCCCAGGGGGCTATAGCTATGGCTACACCTTC.

DNA of the CDR3: TGTGCTAGTGGTTCCGACGGACTGTATGGCTACACCTTC. Translating it yields CASGSDGLYGYTF. The chain recombines TRBV12-5 with TRBJ1-2; D is ambiguous. V was trimmed by 4 bases and J by 5 bases, leaving 11 bases between them. The CDR3 extends over 13 amino acids. Looked up from germline, CDR1 is LGHNT and CDR2 is FRNRAP.

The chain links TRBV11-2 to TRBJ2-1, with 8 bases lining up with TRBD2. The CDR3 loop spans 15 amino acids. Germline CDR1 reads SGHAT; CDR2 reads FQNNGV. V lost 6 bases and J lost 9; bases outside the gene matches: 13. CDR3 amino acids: CASRPSAGGAGEQFF. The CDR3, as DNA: TGTGCCAGCAGGCCTTCTGCCGGGGGGGCCGGTGAGCAGTTCTTC.

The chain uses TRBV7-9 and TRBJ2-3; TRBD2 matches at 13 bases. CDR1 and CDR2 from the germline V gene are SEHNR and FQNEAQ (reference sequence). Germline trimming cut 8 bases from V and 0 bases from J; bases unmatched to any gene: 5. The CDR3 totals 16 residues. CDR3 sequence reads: CASVLGLAGSTDTQYF. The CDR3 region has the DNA TGTGCCAGCGTATTGGGACTAGCGGGGAGCACAGATACGCAGTATTTT. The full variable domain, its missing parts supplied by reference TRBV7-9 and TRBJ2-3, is DTGVSQNPRHKITKRGQNVTFRCDPISEHNRLYWYRQTLGQGPEFLTYFQNEAQLEKSRLLSDRFSAERPKGSFSTLEIQRTEQGDSAMYLCASVLGLAGSTDTQYFGPGTRLTVL.

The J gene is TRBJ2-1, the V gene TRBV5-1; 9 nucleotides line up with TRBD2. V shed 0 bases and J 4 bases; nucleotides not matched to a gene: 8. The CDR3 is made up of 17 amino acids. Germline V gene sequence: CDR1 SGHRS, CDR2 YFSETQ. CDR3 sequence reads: CASSLEASGKGYNEQFF. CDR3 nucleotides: TGCGCCAGCAGCTTGGAGGCTAGCGGGAAGGGGTACAATGAGCAGTTCTTC.

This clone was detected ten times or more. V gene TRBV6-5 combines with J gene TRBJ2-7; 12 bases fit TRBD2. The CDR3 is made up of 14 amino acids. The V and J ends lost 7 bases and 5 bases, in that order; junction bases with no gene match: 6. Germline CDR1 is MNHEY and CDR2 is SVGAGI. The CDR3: CASKTSGSLNEQYF. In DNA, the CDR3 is TGTGCCAGCAAGACTAGCGGGAGTCTAAACGAGCAGTACTTC.

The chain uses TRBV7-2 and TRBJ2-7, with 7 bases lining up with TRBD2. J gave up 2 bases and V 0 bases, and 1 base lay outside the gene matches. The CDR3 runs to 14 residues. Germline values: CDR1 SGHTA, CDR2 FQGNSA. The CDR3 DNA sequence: TGTGCCAGCAGCTTAGCTAGCGGGCCCTACGAGCAGTACTTC. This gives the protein CASSLASGPYEQYF.

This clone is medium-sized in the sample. This CDR3 reads CASSPGGTGPQHF. The CDR3 DNA reads as TGCGCCAGCAGCCCCGGGGGTACGGGGCCCCAGCATTTT. The V and J genes are TRBV5-1 and TRBJ1-5, with a possible D match to TRBD1 (5 bases). Germline assignment: CDR1 SGHRS and CDR2 YFSETQ. The V and J ends lost 4 bases and 9 bases respectively, with 14 bases between them. This CDR3 is built from 13 residues.

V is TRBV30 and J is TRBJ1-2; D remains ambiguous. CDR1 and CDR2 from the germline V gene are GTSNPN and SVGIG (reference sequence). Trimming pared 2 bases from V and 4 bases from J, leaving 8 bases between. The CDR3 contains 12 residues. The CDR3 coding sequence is TGTGCCTGGAGTACAAGGGCCTATGGCTACACCTTC. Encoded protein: CAWSTRAYGYTF.

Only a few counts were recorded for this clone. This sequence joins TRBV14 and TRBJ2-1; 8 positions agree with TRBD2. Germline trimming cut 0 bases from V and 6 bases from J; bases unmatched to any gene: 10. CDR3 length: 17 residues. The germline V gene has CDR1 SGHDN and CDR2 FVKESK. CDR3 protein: CASSQDRGLAGFNEQFF. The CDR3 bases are TGTGCCAGCAGCCAAGATCGGGGGCTAGCGGGCTTCAATGAGCAGTTCTTC.

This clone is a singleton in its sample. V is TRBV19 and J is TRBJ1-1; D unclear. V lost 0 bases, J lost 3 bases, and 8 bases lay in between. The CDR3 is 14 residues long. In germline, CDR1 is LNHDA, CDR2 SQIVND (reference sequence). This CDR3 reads CASSIEGPYTEAFF. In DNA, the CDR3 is TGTGCCAGTAGTATAGAGGGTCCTTACACTGAAGCTTTCTTT.

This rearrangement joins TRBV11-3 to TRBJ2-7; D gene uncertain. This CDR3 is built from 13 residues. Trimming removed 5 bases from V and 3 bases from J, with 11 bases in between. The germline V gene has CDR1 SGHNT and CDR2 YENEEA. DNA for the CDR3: TGTGCCAGCAGCCCCACCCTGAGCTACGAGCAGTACTTC. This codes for CASSPTLSYEQYF.

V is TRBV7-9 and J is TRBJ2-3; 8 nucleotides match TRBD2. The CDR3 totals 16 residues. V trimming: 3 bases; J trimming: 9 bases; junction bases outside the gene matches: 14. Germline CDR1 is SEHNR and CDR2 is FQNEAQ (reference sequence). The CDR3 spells CASSFEVAGPGGTQYF. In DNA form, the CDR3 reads TGTGCCAGCAGCTTTGAAGTAGCGGGGCCAGGTGGGACGCAGTATTTT. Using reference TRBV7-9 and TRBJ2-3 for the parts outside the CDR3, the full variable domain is DTGVSQNPRHKITKRGQNVTFRCDPISEHNRLYWYRQTLGQGPEFLTYFQNEAQLEKSRLLSDRFSAERPKGSFSTLEIQRTEQGDSAMYLCASSFEVAGPGGTQYFGPGTRLTVL.

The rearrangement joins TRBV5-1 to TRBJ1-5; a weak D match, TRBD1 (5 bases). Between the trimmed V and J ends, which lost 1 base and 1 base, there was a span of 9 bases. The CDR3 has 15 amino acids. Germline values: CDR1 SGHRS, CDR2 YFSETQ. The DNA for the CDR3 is TGCGCCAGCAGCTTGTTGGGGGGAAGCAATCAGCCCCAGCATTTT. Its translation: CASSLLGGSNQPQHF.

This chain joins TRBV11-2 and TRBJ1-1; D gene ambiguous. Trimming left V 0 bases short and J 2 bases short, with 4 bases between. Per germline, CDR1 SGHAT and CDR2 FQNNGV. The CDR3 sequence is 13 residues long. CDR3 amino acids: CASSLDINTEAFF. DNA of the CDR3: TGTGCCAGCAGCTTAGACATTAACACTGAAGCTTTCTTT.

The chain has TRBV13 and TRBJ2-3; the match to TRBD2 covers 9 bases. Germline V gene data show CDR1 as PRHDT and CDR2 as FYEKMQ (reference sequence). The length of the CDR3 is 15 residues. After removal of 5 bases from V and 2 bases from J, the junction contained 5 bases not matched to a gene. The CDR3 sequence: CASSPRLAVTDTQYF. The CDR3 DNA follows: TGTGCCAGCAGCCCCCGACTAGCGGTCACAGATACGCAGTATTTT.

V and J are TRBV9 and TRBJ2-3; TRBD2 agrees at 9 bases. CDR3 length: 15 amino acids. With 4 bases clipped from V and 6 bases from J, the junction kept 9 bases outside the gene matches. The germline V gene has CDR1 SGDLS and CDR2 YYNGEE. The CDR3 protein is CASSLPSGVGDTQYF. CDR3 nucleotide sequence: TGTGCCAGCAGCCTTCCTAGCGGGGTAGGCGATACGCAGTATTTT. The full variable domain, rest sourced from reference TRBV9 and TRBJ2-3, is DSGVTQTPKHLITATGQRVTLRCSPRSGDLSVYWYQQSLDQGLQFLIQYYNGEERAKGNILERFSAQQFPDLHSELNLSSLELGDSALYFCASSLPSGVGDTQYFGPGTRLTVL.

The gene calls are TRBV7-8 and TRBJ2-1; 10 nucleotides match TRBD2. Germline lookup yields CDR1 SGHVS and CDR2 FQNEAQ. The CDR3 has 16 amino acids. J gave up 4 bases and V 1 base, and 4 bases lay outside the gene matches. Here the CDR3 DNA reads TGTGCCAGCAGCTTAGAAGGTAGCGGGGGGTACAATGAGCAGTTCTTC. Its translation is CASSLEGSGGYNEQFF. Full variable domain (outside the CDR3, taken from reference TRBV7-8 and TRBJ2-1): GAGVSQSPRYKVAKRGQDVALRCDPISGHVSLFWYQQALGQGPEFLTYFQNEAQLDKSGLPSDRFFAERPEGSVSTLKIQRTQQEDSAVYLCASSLEGSGGYNEQFFGPGTRLTVL.

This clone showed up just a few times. This CDR3 reads CASSPRRGNGNRYGYTF. In DNA form, the CDR3 reads TGTGCCAGCAGCCCTAGGCGGGGTAACGGGAATCGCTATGGCTACACCTTC. The chain couples TRBV7-2 to TRBJ1-2; D gene uncertain. The CDR3 has 17 amino acids. V was trimmed by 5 bases and J by 4 bases, leaving 23 bases between them. Germline CDR1 SGHTA, CDR2 FQGNSA.

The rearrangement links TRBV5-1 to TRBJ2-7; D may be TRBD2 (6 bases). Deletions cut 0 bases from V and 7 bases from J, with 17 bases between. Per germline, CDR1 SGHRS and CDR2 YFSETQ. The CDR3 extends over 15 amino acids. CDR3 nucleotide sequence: TGCGCCAGCAGCTTGGTATCCCCGGGGGAGAGAGAGCAGTACTTC. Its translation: CASSLVSPGEREQYF.

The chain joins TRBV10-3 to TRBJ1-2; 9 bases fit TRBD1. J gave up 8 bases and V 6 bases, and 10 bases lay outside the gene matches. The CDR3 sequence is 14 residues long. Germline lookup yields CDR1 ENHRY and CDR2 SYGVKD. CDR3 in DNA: TGTGCCATCAGCCGGGACAGGGCTCTCTCGGGCTACACCTTC. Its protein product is CAISRDRALSGYTF.

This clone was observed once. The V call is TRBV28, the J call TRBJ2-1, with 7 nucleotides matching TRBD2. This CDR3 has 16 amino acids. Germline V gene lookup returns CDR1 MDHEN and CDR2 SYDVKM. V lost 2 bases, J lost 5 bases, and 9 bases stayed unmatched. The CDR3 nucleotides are TGTGCCAGCAGTTTAAGGGGCGGGGGATTCGACAATGAGCAGTTCTTC. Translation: CASSLRGGGFDNEQFF.

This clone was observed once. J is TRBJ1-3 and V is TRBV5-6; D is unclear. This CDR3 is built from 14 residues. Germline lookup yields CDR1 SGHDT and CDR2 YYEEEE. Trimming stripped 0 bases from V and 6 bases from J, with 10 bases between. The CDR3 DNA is TGTGCCAGCAGCTTGGGCCTCTGGGTAAACACCATATATTTT. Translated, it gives CASSLGLWVNTIYF.